The rows below give T cell receptor beta chains drawn from one sample of a study of shared clonotypes between healthy human individuals. Sequenced by immunoSEQ multiplex PCR; TCRdb stores in-frame clones only, minus some. Among millions of clones listed, roughly 92% were seen once. Sequencing was performed on naive CD4+ T cells sorted from blood. These receptors were obtained from a man younger than 35 in good health. Each CDR3 is given with its conserved first and last residue. A D gene is named only where the DNA matches it firmly. Rows may omit the clone size; those that give it use once, few, many or a size class.

J: TRBJ1-6
V: TRBV7-8
size: -
D: -
CDR3: CASSHRETNSPLHF
DNA: TGTGCCAGCAGCCACAGGGAGACGAATTCACCCCTCCACTTT

J: TRBJ1-3
V: TRBV6-1
size: once
D: -
CDR3: CASIDRSSGNTIYF
DNA: TGTGCCAGCATAGACAGATCCTCTGGAAACACCATATATTTT

J: TRBJ2-5
V: TRBV5-5
size: once
D: -
CDR3: CASSLALGATQETQYF
DNA: TGTGCCAGCAGCTTGGCCCTGGGGGCTACCCAAGAGACCCAGTACTTC

J: TRBJ2-2
V: TRBV6-1
size: -
D: -
CDR3: CASSDGTYTGELFF
DNA: TGTGCCAGCAGTGATGGGACCTACACCGGGGAGCTGTTTTTT

J: TRBJ2-2
V: TRBV7-2
size: -
D: -
CDR3: CASSLASSSGRGGELFF
DNA: TGTGCCAGCAGCTTAGCGAGTTCTAGTGGCCGAGGCGGGGAGCTGTTTTTT

J: TRBJ2-1
V: TRBV11-2
size: -
D: -
CDR3: CASSLTGSRSYNEQFF
DNA: TGTGCCAGCAGTTTAACCGGGAGTCGGTCCTACAATGAGCAGTTCTTC

J: TRBJ1-5
V: TRBV29-1
size: -
D: TRBD1
CDR3: CSVEGQGFGTQHF
DNA: TGCAGCGTTGAAGGACAGGGATTTGGTACGCAGCATTTT

J: TRBJ1-2
V: TRBV6-5
size: -
D: -
CDR3: CASSFQDRPYGYTF
DNA: TGTGCCAGCAGTTTCCAGGACAGACCCTATGGCTACACCTTC

J: TRBJ1-4
V: TRBV5-4
size: -
D: -
CDR3: CASSPGGRTASEKLFF
DNA: TGTGCCAGCAGCCCCGGGGGGAGGACAGCGAGTGAAAAACTGTTTTTT

J: TRBJ2-7
V: TRBV18
size: -
D: TRBD1
CDR3: CASSRTQGSTYEQYF
DNA: TGTGCCAGCTCTCGAACACAGGGGTCCACCTACGAGCAGTACTTC

J: TRBJ1-1
V: TRBV19
size: once
D: -
CDR3: CASSPDRWNTEAFF
DNA: TGTGCCAGTAGCCCCGACCGATGGAACACTGAAGCTTTCTTT

J: TRBJ2-7
V: TRBV4-1
size: -
D: -
CDR3: CASSQVAGRNEQYF
DNA: TGCGCCAGCAGCCAAGTGGCTGGCAGGAACGAGCAGTACTTC

J: TRBJ1-2
V: TRBV18
size: -
D: TRBD1
CDR3: CASSRGPDYGYTF
DNA: TGTGCCAGCTCCAGGGGGCCGGACTATGGCTACACCTTC

J: TRBJ2-5
V: TRBV25-1
size: -
D: -
CDR3: CASLNVNQETQYF
DNA: TGTGCCAGCCTAAACGTAAACCAAGAGACCCAGTACTTC

J: TRBJ2-7
V: TRBV5-1
size: -
D: TRBD2
CDR3: CASSWISGSINEQYF
DNA: TGCGCCAGCAGCTGGATTAGCGGGAGCATCAACGAGCAGTACTTC

J: TRBJ2-5
V: TRBV18
size: -
D: -
CDR3: CASSPWGETQYF
DNA: TGTGCCAGCTCACCATGGGGGGAGACCCAGTACTTC

J: TRBJ2-2
V: TRBV5-1
size: -
D: -
CDR3: CASSSTLPQRPNTGELFF
DNA: TGCGCCAGCAGCTCCACCCTCCCACAGAGACCGAACACCGGGGAGCTGTTTTTT

J: TRBJ2-3
V: TRBV7-2
size: -
D: -
CDR3: CASSVGPRRDTQYF
DNA: TGTGCCAGCAGCGTGGGACCGCGGCGGGATACGCAGTATTTT

J: TRBJ2-6
V: TRBV6-6
size: -
D: TRBD1
CDR3: CASSWGQGSGANVLTF
DNA: TGTGCCAGCAGTTGGGGACAGGGCTCTGGGGCCAACGTCCTGACTTTC

J: TRBJ1-3
V: TRBV7-2
size: -
D: -
CDR3: CASSLVETLRGNTIYF
DNA: TGTGCCAGCAGCTTAGTGGAGACTCTACGTGGAAACACCATATATTTT

J: TRBJ1-2
V: TRBV28
size: few
D: -
CDR3: CASTRAGRGYTF
DNA: TGTGCCAGCACTCGGGCCGGGCGTGGCTACACCTTC

J: TRBJ2-3
V: TRBV5-4
size: -
D: TRBD1
CDR3: CASSPWTGGTDTQYF
DNA: TGTGCCAGCAGCCCTTGGACAGGGGGCACAGATACGCAGTATTTT

J: TRBJ2-7
V: TRBV9
size: -
D: TRBD2
CDR3: CASSVAGLAGVSNEQYF
DNA: TGTGCCAGCAGCGTAGCTGGGCTAGCGGGAGTAAGCAACGAGCAGTACTTC

J: TRBJ2-1
V: TRBV5-1
size: -
D: -
CDR3: CASSLEREQFF
DNA: TGCGCCAGCAGCTTGGAGCGGGAGCAGTTCTTC

J: TRBJ1-1
V: TRBV30
size: -
D: -
CDR3: CAWSVRGNTEAFF
DNA: TGTGCCTGGAGTGTCCGGGGAAACACTGAAGCTTTCTTT

J: TRBJ2-5
V: TRBV4-1
size: -
D: -
CDR3: CASSRMYQETQYF
DNA: TGCGCCAGCTCCAGGATGTACCAAGAGACCCAGTACTTC

J: TRBJ2-5
V: TRBV29-1
size: -
D: -
CDR3: CSVENPGLEKKTQYF
DNA: TGCAGCGTTGAAAACCCTGGGCTAGAGAAAAAGACCCAGTACTTC

J: TRBJ1-6
V: TRBV4-1
size: -
D: TRBD1
CDR3: CASMGQGDSPLHF
DNA: TGCGCCAGCATGGGACAGGGGGATTCACCCCTCCACTTT

J: TRBJ1-1
V: TRBV4-1
size: -
D: -
CDR3: CASSQGRNTEAFF
DNA: TGCGCCAGCAGCCAAGGCAGGAACACTGAAGCTTTCTTT